The 30 T cell receptor beta chains given below trace back to one sample, sequenced in a study of CD8 T cells in Susac syndrome. The RNA, about 0.5 to 1 ug, was put through reverse transcription using random hexamers. MiXCR, applied by TCRdb to the immunoSEQ multiplex PCR reads, yields one record per CDR3 protein. The sample yields 70,000 to 100,000 distinct CDR3 sequences, approximately 96% seen once. The sequencing input was CD8+ T cells from PBMCs. The receptors shown here come from a human donor with Susac syndrome.

The chain joins TRBV5-1 to TRBJ2-2, with a tentative D call TRBD1 (5 bases). The CDR3 runs 16 residues. The V end lost 0 bases, the J end lost 2 bases, and 11 bases lay between the germline ends. Germline V gene sequence: CDR1 SGHRS, CDR2 YFSETQ. The CDR3 nucleotides read TGCGCCAGCAGCTTGGCCAGACAGCCCAACACCGGGGAGCTGTTTTTT. Translated, it gives CASSLARQPNTGELFF.

The chain recombines TRBV12-3 or TRBV12-4 with TRBJ1-1, with D hard to call. The CDR3 has 14 amino acids. Trimming took 6 bases from V and 7 from J, leaving 18 bases between them. The CDR3 spells CASSPSSVGDEAFF. The CDR3 DNA is TGTGCCAGCAGCCCTAGCTCGGTCGGGGATGAAGCTTTCTTT.

V gene TRBV30 combines with J gene TRBJ2-7, with TRBD1 matching 9 bases. Germline CDR1 and CDR2: GTSNPN and SVGIG (reference sequence). V gave up 8 bases and J gave up 2 bases; unmatched junction bases: 10. The CDR3 extends over 14 amino acids. The CDR3: CAATRGQGPYEQYF. CDR3 DNA: TGTGCCGCTACTCGGGGACAGGGTCCCTACGAGCAGTACTTC.

J is TRBJ2-3 and V is TRBV20-1; D call uncertain. The V end was cut by 3 bases, the J end by 0 bases, with 7 bases between. Germline CDR1 and CDR2: DFQATT and SNEGSKA (reference sequence). CDR3 length equals 13 residues. CDR3 sequence (DNA): TGCAGTGCTAGGAAACCTAGCACAGATACGCAGTATTTT. This sequence encodes CSARKPSTDTQYF.

This clonotype has a handful of counts. The rearrangement links TRBV4-1 to TRBJ2-5; possible D gene TRBD2, 6 bases. The CDR3 totals 14 residues. Germline V gene lookup returns CDR1 MGHRA and CDR2 YSYEKL. Trimming shortened V by 0 bases and J by 5 bases, and 10 bases separated the two germline ends. The CDR3 loop is CASSQDSGPETQYF. CDR3 bases: TGCGCCAGCAGCCAAGATAGCGGTCCGGAGACCCAGTACTTC.

The rearrangement links TRBV12-3 or TRBV12-4 to TRBJ2-1; 8 bases are shared with TRBD1. With V trimmed by 6 bases and J by 5 bases, 6 bases remained unmatched. This CDR3 has 14 residues. The CDR3 bases are TGTGCCAGCAGGCGGGGACAGGCTGACAATGAGCAGTTCTTC. Translating gives CASRRGQADNEQFF.

The chain has TRBV24-1 and TRBJ1-5, with 10 bases matching TRBD1. The trim removed 2 bases at V and 7 bases at J, leaving 4 bases unmatched. The CDR3 runs to 15 residues. CDR1 and CDR2 (germline): KGHDR, SFDVKD. Here the CDR3 reads CATSDSTDRGQPQHF. CDR3 DNA: TGTGCCACCAGTGATTCGACGGACAGGGGGCAGCCCCAGCATTTT.

The chain recombines TRBV12-5 with TRBJ2-5; D is undetermined. The ends were cut back, 3 bases at V and 5 bases at J, with 16 bases in the middle. The V gene's germline CDR1 is LGHNT and CDR2 FRNRAP. This CDR3 contains 15 residues. In nucleotides, the CDR3 is TGTGCTAGTGGTTTCTCACCTAGTCCCCTCGAGACCCAGTACTTC. Protein sequence: CASGFSPSPLETQYF.

The V and J genes are TRBV5-1 and TRBJ2-1; 9 bases agree with TRBD1. The germline CDR1 and CDR2 sequences are SGHRS and YFSETQ. Trimming at V came to 0 bases and at J to 6 bases, leaving 4 bases not matched to a gene. The CDR3 spans 15 residues. CDR3: CASSLGTGVVNEQFF. The CDR3 nucleotides read TGCGCCAGCAGCTTGGGGACAGGGGTCGTCAATGAGCAGTTCTTC. Combining the CDR3 with reference TRBV5-1 and TRBJ2-1 gives the whole variable domain KAGVTQTPRYLIKTRGQQVTLSCSPISGHRSVSWYQQTPGQGLQFLFEYFSETQRNKGNFPGRFSGRQFSNSRSEMNVSTLELGDSALYLCASSLGTGVVNEQFFGPGTRLTVL.

The V call is TRBV10-3, the J call TRBJ1-5; D possibly corresponds to TRBD1 (5 bases). CDR3 size: 15 residues. Germline V gene data show CDR1 as ENHRY and CDR2 as SYGVKD. V was trimmed by 2 bases and J by 0 bases, leaving 8 bases between them. The CDR3: CAISERDPSNQPQHF. The DNA of the CDR3 is TGTGCCATCAGTGAGAGGGACCCTAGCAATCAGCCCCAGCATTTT.

This sequence joins TRBV6-5 and TRBJ2-1; tentatively, D is TRBD2 (6 bases). Per the germline V gene, CDR1 is MNHEY and CDR2 is SVGAGI. This CDR3 comprises 13 residues. V was pared by 5 bases and J by 8 bases, with 13 bases between. The CDR3 DNA is TGTGCCAGCAGTACGGGACTTCTGGATGAGCAGTTCTTC. It specifies CASSTGLLDEQFF.

The rearrangement joins TRBV6-6 to TRBJ2-7; a weak D match, TRBD1 (5 bases). Trimming pared 4 bases from V and 6 bases from J, leaving 10 bases between. Germline V lookup: CDR1 MNHNY, CDR2 SVGAGI (reference sequence). The CDR3 consists of 12 residues. CDR3 bases: TGTGCCAGCAGTTCCACAGGCAGCGAGCAGTACTTC. Protein: CASSSTGSEQYF.

This sequence joins TRBV7-3 and TRBJ1-2; 7 nucleotides match TRBD1. The V gene's germline CDR1 is SGHTA and CDR2 FQGTGA. CDR3 length: 14 residues. V lost 0 bases and J lost 3; bases outside the gene matches: 1. The CDR3 coding sequence is TGTGCCAGCAGCTTAACCGGGACAGACTATGGCTACACCTTC. Translation gives CASSLTGTDYGYTF.

This chain's CDR3 is CASSLIGPYNEQFF. The DNA of the CDR3 is TGTGCCAGCAGTTTAATAGGTCCCTACAATGAGCAGTTCTTC. The rearrangement joins TRBV27 to TRBJ2-1; D not certain. Germline-derived CDR1 and CDR2 are MNHEY and SMNVEV (reference sequence). The CDR3 totals 14 residues. Between the trimmed V and J ends, which lost 2 bases and 2 bases, there was a span of 7 bases.

This chain uses TRBV28 with TRBJ2-3, with 9 nucleotides matching TRBD1. The junction had 9 bases not matched to a gene; V was cut back by 6 bases and J by 5 bases. Germline values: CDR1 MDHEN, CDR2 SYDVKM. CDR3 length: 15 amino acids. CDR3 bases: TGTGCCAGCAGCTCGGGACAGGGATTGGGAGATACGCAGTATTTT. Translated, it gives CASSSGQGLGDTQYF.

The J gene is TRBJ1-4, the V gene TRBV30; no clear D gene. The length of the CDR3 is 12 residues. Germline lookup yields CDR1 GTSNPN and CDR2 SVGIG (reference sequence). V lost 3 bases and J 5 bases, leaving 7 bases between the germline ends. The CDR3 DNA follows: TGTGCCTGGAGCCCGGCCAATGAAAAACTGTTTTTT. Its protein product is CAWSPANEKLFF.

The V call is TRBV20-1, the J call TRBJ2-1, with 16 bases matching TRBD2. The CDR3 loop spans 19 amino acids. Germline-derived CDR1 and CDR2 are DFQATT and SNEGSKA (reference sequence). The V gene end was trimmed by 0 bases and the J gene end by 3 bases; junction bases not matched to a gene: 8. The CDR3 DNA reads as TGCAGTGCTAGAGATCGTGGGACTAGCGGGGGGGCCTACTACAATGAGCAGTTCTTC. This codes for CSARDRGTSGGAYYNEQFF.

This chain links TRBV19 with TRBJ2-7; no clear D. Germline V gene data show CDR1 as LNHDA and CDR2 as SQIVND (reference sequence). The CDR3 extends over 12 amino acids. The V and J ends lost 4 bases and 2 bases respectively, with 6 bases between them. The CDR3 bases are TGTGCCAGTAGTACAGCTACCTACGAGCAGTACTTC. Amino acid sequence: CASSTATYEQYF.

The chain links TRBV20-1 to TRBJ2-1; no clear D gene. V gave up 0 bases and J gave up 6 bases, with 3 bases separating them. The CDR3 extends over 11 amino acids. Per germline, CDR1 DFQATT and CDR2 SNEGSKA (reference sequence). The CDR3 loop reads CSARDVNEQFF. In nucleotides, the CDR3 is TGCAGTGCTAGAGATGTCAATGAGCAGTTCTTC.

The chain links TRBV18 to TRBJ2-3, with 10 positions matching TRBD2. The CDR3 is made up of 16 amino acids. V gave up 3 bases and J gave up 2 bases; unmatched junction bases: 5. The V gene's germline CDR1 is KGHSH and CDR2 LQKENI. CDR3 in amino acids: CASSPPLAGPTDTQYF. In nucleotides, the CDR3 is TGTGCCAGCTCACCTCCACTAGCGGGGCCCACAGATACGCAGTATTTT.

V is TRBV19 and J is TRBJ2-2; TRBD2 matches at 12 bases. The CDR3 is 17 amino acids. V gave up 4 bases and J gave up 7 bases; unmatched junction bases: 10. Germline CDR1 LNHDA, CDR2 SQIVND (reference sequence). The CDR3, as DNA: TGTGCCAGTAGTAGGCGGACTAGCGGGGACGTCGGCGGGGAGCTGTTTTTT. As protein: CASSRRTSGDVGGELFF.

This rearrangement joins TRBV11-3 to TRBJ1-6; D is unresolved. CDR1 and CDR2 from the germline V gene are SGHNT and YENEEA. The CDR3 has 15 amino acids. The V gene lost 3 bases and the J gene lost 6 bases, with 12 bases spanning the gap. In DNA form, the CDR3 reads TGTGCCAGCAGCTTTACGGGAAGCTCTAATTCACCCCTCCACTTT. This encodes CASSFTGSSNSPLHF. Full variable domain (remainder filled in from reference TRBV11-3 and TRBJ1-6): EAGVVQSPRYKIIEKKQPVAFWCNPISGHNTLYWYLQNLGQGPELLIRYENEEAVDDSQLPKDRFSAERLKGVDSTLKIQPAELGDSAVYLCASSFTGSSNSPLHFGNGTRLTVT.

V gene TRBV9 combines with J gene TRBJ2-6; D is uncertain. The CDR3 runs 14 residues. Germline assignment: CDR1 SGDLS and CDR2 YYNGEE. Trimming left V 3 bases short and J 3 bases short, with 7 bases between. The CDR3 reads CASSEGGGANVLTF. The CDR3, as DNA: TGTGCCAGCAGCGAAGGTGGTGGGGCCAACGTCCTGACTTTC.

The chain is built from TRBV3-1 and TRBJ1-1; possible D gene TRBD1, 5 bases. The CDR3 is 16 amino acids. Germline V gene data show CDR1 as LGHDT and CDR2 as YNNKEL (reference sequence). V lost 4 bases, J lost 1 base, and 16 bases lay in between. The CDR3 protein is CASSPSNLGGNTEAFF. The DNA for the CDR3 is TGTGCCAGCAGCCCTTCTAATCTCGGGGGGAACACTGAAGCTTTCTTT.

In its sample, this clonotype was seen once. The V gene is TRBV3-1, the J gene TRBJ2-5; possibly TRBD2 for D (6 bases). Trimming stripped 4 bases from V and 4 bases from J, with 22 bases between. Germline CDR1 and CDR2: LGHDT and YNNKEL (reference sequence). The CDR3 is 17 amino acids. The CDR3 is CASSPERLAGIAETQYF. DNA for the CDR3: TGTGCCAGCAGCCCCGAGAGGTTGGCGGGGATAGCAGAGACCCAGTACTTC.

This chain joins TRBV30 and TRBJ2-7; 11 nucleotides agree with TRBD2. CDR1 is GTSNPN and CDR2 is SVGIG in the germline V gene (reference sequence). The CDR3 consists of 16 residues. Germline trimming cut 8 bases from V and 5 bases from J; bases unmatched to any gene: 17. The CDR3 region is CALLSWASGGTDEQYF. The CDR3 DNA is TGTGCCCTCTTGAGTTGGGCTAGCGGGGGGACCGACGAGCAGTACTTC. Full variable domain (rest looked up from reference TRBV30 and TRBJ2-7): SQTIHQWPATLVQPVGSPLSLECTVEGTSNPNLYWYRQAAGRGLQLLFYSVGIGQISSEVPQNLSASRPQDRQFILSSKKLLLSDSGFYLCALLSWASGGTDEQYFGPGTRLTVT.

This sequence joins TRBV28 and TRBJ1-1; 7 bases are shared with TRBD1. The junction had 7 bases not matched to a gene; V was cut back by 6 bases and J by 6 bases. The CDR3 extends over 13 amino acids. CDR1 is MDHEN and CDR2 is SYDVKM in the germline V gene. The CDR3 here is CASRHRGQAEAFF. CDR3 DNA sequence: TGTGCCAGCAGGCACAGGGGCCAAGCTGAAGCTTTCTTT. Looking up the rest from reference TRBV28 and TRBJ1-1 gives the full variable domain: DVKVTQSSRYLVKRTGEKVFLECVQDMDHENMFWYRQDPGLGLRLIYFSYDVKMKEKGDIPEGYSVSREKKERFSLILESASTNQTSMYLCASRHRGQAEAFFGQGTRLTVV.

This clonotype is a singleton in its sample. The genes are TRBV29-1 and TRBJ2-3, with D possibly being TRBD1 (5 bases). V was cut by 3 bases and J by 8 bases, with 15 bases left in between. From germline, CDR1 is SQVTM and CDR2 ANQGSEA. The CDR3 spans 13 residues. The CDR3 region is CSVESQGTGTQYF. The CDR3 bases are TGCAGCGTTGAGAGTCAGGGAACGGGTACGCAGTATTTT.

This clonotype appeared a single time. CDR3 bases: TGTGCTAGTGGTTTAGGGACGGCCACAGATACGCAGTATTTT. The encoded protein is CASGLGTATDTQYF. The rearrangement joins TRBV12-5 to TRBJ2-3, with D perhaps matching TRBD1 or TRBD2 (5 bases each). This CDR3 has 14 residues. Between the trimmed V and J ends, which lost 3 bases and 2 bases, there was a span of 9 bases. Per the germline V gene, CDR1 is LGHNT and CDR2 is FRNRAP.

The CDR3 DNA is TGTGCCACCAAAGGGACCCAACCTAACACTGAAGCTTTCTTT. Its translation is CATKGTQPNTEAFF. J is TRBJ1-1 and V is TRBV24-1, with D perhaps TRBD1 (5 bases). Trimming removed 8 bases from V and 2 bases from J, with 14 bases in between. There are 14 residues in the CDR3. Germline V gives CDR1 KGHDR, CDR2 SFDVKD.